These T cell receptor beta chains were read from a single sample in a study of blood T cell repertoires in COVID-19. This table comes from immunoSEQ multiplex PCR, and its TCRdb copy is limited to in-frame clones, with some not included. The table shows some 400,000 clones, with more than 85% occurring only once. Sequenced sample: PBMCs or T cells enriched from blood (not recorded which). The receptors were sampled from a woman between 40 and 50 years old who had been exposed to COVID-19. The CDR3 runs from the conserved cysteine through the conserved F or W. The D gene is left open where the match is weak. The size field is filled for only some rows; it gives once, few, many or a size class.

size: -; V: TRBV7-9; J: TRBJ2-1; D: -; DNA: TGTGCCAGCAGTCAAAGGCTAGGGGTAAATGAGCAGTTCTTC; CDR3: CASSQRLGVNEQFF
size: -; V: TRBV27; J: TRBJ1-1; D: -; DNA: TGTGCCAGCAGTTCGTCCCTTAGCGTTTGGACTGAAGCTTTCTTT; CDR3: CASSSSLSVWTEAFF
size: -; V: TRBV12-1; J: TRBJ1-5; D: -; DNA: TGTGCCAGCAGCTTTGTGAAAGGGAGCCGGTCCTATAGCAATCAGCCCCAGCATTTT; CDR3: CASSFVKGSRSYSNQPQHF
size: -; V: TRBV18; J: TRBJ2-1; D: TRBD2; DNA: TGTGCCAGCTCACCACGACTAGCGGGGGGGCCGAATGAGCAGTTCTTC; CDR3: CASSPRLAGGPNEQFF
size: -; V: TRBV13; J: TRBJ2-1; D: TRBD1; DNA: TGTGCCAGCAGCTATCCCTCGGGACAGGGAATCTACAATGAGCAGTTCTTC; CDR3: CASSYPSGQGIYNEQFF
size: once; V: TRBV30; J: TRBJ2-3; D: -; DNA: TGTGCCTGGAGTCTCGGAGATACGCAGTATTTT; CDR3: CAWSLGDTQYF
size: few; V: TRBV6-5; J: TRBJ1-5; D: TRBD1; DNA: TGTGCCAGCAGTTACGGACAGGGGGCGGATCAGCCCCAGCATTTT; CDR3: CASSYGQGADQPQHF
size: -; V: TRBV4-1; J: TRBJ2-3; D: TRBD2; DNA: TGCGCCAGCAGCCAAGTGGGCGGGAGGACAGATACGCAGTATTTT; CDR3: CASSQVGGRTDTQYF
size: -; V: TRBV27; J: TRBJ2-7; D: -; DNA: TGTGCCAGCAGTTTGTCCCTGGGGAGCTCCTACGAGCAGTACTTC; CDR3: CASSLSLGSSYEQYF
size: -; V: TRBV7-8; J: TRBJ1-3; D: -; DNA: TGTGCCAGCAGCACCAGCGGTGGAAACACCATATATTTT; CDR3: CASSTSGGNTIYF
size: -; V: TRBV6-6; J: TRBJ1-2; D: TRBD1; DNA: TGTGCCAGCAGACCAGCAGGGGACAGGGTCAACTATGGCTACACCTTC; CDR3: CASRPAGDRVNYGYTF
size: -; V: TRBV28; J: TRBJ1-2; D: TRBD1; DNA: TGTGCCAGCAGTTCCCTCGGGACAGAGGGGATAGGGAATGGCTACACCTTC; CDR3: CASSSLGTEGIGNGYTF
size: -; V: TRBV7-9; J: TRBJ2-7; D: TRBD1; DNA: TGTGCCAGCAGCTCTGGACAGGGGTTCTACGAGCAGTACTTC; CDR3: CASSSGQGFYEQYF
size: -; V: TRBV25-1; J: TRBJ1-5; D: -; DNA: TGTGCCAGCAGTGAATGGGGGGAACAGCCCCAGCATTTT; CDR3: CASSEWGEQPQHF
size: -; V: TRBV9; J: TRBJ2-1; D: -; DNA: TGTGCCAGCAGCGTAGGACGGGTCACGGCCCACAATGAGCAGTTCTTC; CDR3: CASSVGRVTAHNEQFF
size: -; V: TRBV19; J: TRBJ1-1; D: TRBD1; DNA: TGTGCCAGTACTCTGGACAGGGGTCACACTGAAGCTTTCTTT; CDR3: CASTLDRGHTEAFF
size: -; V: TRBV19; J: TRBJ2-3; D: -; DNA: TGTGCCAGTAAAACCGTCCTTCGGGACACAGATACGCAGTATTTT; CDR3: CASKTVLRDTDTQYF
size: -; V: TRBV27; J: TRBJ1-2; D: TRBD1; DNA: TGTGCCAGCAGTTTGTCTAGGACAGGGGGCCGTGGCTACACCTTC; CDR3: CASSLSRTGGRGYTF
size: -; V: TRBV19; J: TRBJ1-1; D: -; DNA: TGTGCCAGTAGTATTGGGGGCGGCGGACAAGCTTTCTTT; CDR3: CASSIGGGGQAFF
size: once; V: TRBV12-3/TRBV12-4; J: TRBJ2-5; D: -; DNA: TGTGCCAGCAGTGTTACACAAGAGACCCAGTACTTC; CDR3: CASSVTQETQYF
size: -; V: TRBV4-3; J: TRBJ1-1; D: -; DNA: TGCGCCAGCAGCCAACCTTCGACAGGCCCGAACACTGAAGCTTTCTTT; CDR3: CASSQPSTGPNTEAFF
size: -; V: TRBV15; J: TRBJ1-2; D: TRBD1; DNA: TGTGCCACCAGCAGTGGACAGGGAGGTGGCGGCTACACCTTC; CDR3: CATSSGQGGGGYTF
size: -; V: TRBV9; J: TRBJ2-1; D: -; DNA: TGTGCCAGCAGCCGGTACAATGAGCAGTTCTTC; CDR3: CASSRYNEQFF
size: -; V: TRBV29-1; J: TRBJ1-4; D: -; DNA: TGCAGCGTTCTAGAGGGTTCAGGTGAAAAACTGTTTTTT; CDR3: CSVLEGSGEKLFF
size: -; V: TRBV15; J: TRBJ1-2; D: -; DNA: TGTGCCACCAGCAGAGATTGGCAACCCGCAAACTATGGCTACACCTTC; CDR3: CATSRDWQPANYGYTF
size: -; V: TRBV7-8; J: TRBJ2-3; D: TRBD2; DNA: TGTGCCAGCAGCGCGGGGTTGGGCGGGAGTCGGGGAGATACGCAGTATTTT; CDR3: CASSAGLGGSRGDTQYF
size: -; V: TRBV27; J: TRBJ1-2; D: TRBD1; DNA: TGTGCCAGCAGTCCGGACAGGGGGTATGGCTACACCTTC; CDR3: CASSPDRGYGYTF
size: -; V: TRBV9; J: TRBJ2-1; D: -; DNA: TGTGCCAGCAGCGTAGCCAGGGCTCACAATGAGCAGTTCTTC; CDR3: CASSVARAHNEQFF
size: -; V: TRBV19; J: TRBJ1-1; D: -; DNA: TGTGCCAGTGCCGGCAGGGCGAACACTGAAGCTTTCTTT; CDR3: CASAGRANTEAFF
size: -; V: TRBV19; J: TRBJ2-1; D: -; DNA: TGTGCCAGTAGTGACACCGGGACACCCAAGTACAATGAGCAGTTCTTC; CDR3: CASSDTGTPKYNEQFF
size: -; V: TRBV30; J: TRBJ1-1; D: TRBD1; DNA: TGTGCCTGGAGTGTTCTGGGGACAGGGCGAACTGAAGCTTTCTTT; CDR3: CAWSVLGTGRTEAFF
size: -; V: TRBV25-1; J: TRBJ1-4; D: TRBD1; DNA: TGTGCCAGCAGCGGGACAGGAGGAAATGAAAAACTGTTTTTT; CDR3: CASSGTGGNEKLFF
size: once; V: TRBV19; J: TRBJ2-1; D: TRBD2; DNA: TGTGCCAGTAGAATAGCGGGAGGGCCGGGCGAGCAGTTCTTC; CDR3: CASRIAGGPGEQFF
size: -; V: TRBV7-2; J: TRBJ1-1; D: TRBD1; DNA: TGTGCCAGCAGCGTGACAGGGATTTTAACTGAAGCTTTCTTT; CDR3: CASSVTGILTEAFF
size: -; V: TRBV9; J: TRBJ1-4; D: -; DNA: TGTGCCAGCAGCCCCTCGGGGAGGGGTGGTACTAATGAAAAACTGTTTTTT; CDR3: CASSPSGRGGTNEKLFF
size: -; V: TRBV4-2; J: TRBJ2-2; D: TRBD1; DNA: TGTGCCAGCAGCCAAGATCGAGCAGGGGGATATGGGGAGCTGTTTTTT; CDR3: CASSQDRAGGYGELFF
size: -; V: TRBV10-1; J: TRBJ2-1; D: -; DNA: TGCGCCAGCAGTGGAGGTGCGGGGGCTTACAATGAGCAGTTCTTC; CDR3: CASSGGAGAYNEQFF
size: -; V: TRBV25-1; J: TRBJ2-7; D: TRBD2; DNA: TGTGCCACCTCCCGACGGGGGGACTCCTACGAGCAGTACTTC; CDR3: CATSRRGDSYEQYF
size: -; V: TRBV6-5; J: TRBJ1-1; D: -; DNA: TGTGCCAGCAGTTACTCGACATGGGCGAACACTGAAGCTTTCTTT; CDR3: CASSYSTWANTEAFF
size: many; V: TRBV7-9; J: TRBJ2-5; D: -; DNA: TGTGCCAGCAGCTTAGTGCGGGCGACAAGACAAGAGACCCAGTACTTC; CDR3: CASSLVRATRQETQYF
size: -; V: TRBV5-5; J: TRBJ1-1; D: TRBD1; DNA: TGTGCCAGCAGCTTCCAGGGGGGTTTTGTTGAAGCTTTCTTT; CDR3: CASSFQGGFVEAFF
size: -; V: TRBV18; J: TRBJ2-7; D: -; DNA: TGTGCCAGCTCACAGGCAGGGATCTACGAGCAGTACTTC; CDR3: CASSQAGIYEQYF
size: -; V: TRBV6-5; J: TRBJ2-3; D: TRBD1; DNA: TGTGCCAGCAGCAAGACAGGGGGCGAAGATACGCAGTATTTT; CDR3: CASSKTGGEDTQYF
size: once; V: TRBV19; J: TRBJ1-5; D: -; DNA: TGTGCCAGTAGTATAGGAGGAAGTCAGCCCCAGCATTTT; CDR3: CASSIGGSQPQHF
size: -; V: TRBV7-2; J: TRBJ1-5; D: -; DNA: TGTGCCAGCAGCTTTAAAGGAACAGTCAATCAGCCCCAGCATTTT; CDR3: CASSFKGTVNQPQHF
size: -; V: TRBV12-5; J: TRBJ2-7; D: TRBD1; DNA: TGTGCTAGTGGCTCCGTACTTCACAGGGGCTCCTACGAGCAGTACTTC; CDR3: CASGSVLHRGSYEQYF
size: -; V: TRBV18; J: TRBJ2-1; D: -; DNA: TGTGCCAGCTCACCAAAGACAGGTATCGACAATGAGCAGTTCTTC; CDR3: CASSPKTGIDNEQFF
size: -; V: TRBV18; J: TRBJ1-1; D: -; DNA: TGTGCCAGCTCACCATCACAGATGACGAACACTGAAGCTTTCTTT; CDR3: CASSPSQMTNTEAFF
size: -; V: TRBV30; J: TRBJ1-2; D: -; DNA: TGTGCCTGGAGTGGGGGCTCCTATGGCTACACCTTC; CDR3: CAWSGGSYGYTF
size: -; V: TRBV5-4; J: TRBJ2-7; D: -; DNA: TGTGCCAGCAGCTTGCATCGAGCCTCCTACGAGCAGTACTTC; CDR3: CASSLHRASYEQYF
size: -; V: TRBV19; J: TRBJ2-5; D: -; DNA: TGTGCCAGTAGTATAGGGGGCAGACTGCAAGAGACCCAGTACTTC; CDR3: CASSIGGRLQETQYF
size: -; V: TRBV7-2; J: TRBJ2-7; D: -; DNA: TGTGCCAGCAGCTTAAGCAGCGGTCCCTTTAGGGAGCAGTACTTC; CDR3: CASSLSSGPFREQYF
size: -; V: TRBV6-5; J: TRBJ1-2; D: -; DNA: TGTGCCAGCAGTTCGACAGTTAACTATGGCTACACCTTC; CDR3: CASSSTVNYGYTF
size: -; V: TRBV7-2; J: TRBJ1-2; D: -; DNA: TGTGCCAGCAGCTTAGACAGTTCTAACTATGGCTACACCTTC; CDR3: CASSLDSSNYGYTF
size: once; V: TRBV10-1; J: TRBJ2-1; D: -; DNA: TGCGCCAGCAGTGAAACAGGGCGAGGGCGGGATGAGCAGTTCTTC; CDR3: CASSETGRGRDEQFF